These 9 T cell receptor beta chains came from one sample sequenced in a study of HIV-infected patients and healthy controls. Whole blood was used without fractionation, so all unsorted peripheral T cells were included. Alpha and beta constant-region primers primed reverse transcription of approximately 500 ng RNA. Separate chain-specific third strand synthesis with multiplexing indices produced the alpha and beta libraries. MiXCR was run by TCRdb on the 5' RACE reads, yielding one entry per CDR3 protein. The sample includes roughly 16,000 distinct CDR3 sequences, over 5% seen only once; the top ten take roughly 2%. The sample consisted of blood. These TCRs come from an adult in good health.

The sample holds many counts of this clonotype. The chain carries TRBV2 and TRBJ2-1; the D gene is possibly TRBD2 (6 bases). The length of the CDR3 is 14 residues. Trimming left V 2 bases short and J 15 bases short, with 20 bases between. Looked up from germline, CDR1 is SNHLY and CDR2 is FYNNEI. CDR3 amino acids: CASSESIAAGPLFF. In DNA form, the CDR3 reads TGTGCCAGCAGTGAATCGATTGCCGCGGGGCCGCTGTTCTTC.

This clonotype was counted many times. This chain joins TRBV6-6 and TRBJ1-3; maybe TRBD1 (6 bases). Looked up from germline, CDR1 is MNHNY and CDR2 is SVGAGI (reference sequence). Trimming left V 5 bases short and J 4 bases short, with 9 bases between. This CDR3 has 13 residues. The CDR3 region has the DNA TGTGCCAGCAGTCTTGGACAGGGAAACACCATATATTTT. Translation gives CASSLGQGNTIYF.

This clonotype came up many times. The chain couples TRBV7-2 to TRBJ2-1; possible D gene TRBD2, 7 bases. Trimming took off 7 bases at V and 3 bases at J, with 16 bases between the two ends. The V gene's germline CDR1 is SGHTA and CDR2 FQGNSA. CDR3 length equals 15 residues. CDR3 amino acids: CASIGGGQNYNEQFF. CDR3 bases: TGTGCCAGCATCGGCGGGGGACAAAACTACAATGAGCAGTTCTTC.

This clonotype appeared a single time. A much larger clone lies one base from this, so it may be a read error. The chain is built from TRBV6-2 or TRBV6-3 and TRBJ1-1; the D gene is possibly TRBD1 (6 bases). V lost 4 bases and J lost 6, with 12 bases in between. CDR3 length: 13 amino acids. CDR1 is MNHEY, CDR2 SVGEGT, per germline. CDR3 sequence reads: CASSCDGGAEAFF. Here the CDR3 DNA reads TGTGCCAGCAGTTGCGACGGGGGCGCTGAAGCTTTCTTT.

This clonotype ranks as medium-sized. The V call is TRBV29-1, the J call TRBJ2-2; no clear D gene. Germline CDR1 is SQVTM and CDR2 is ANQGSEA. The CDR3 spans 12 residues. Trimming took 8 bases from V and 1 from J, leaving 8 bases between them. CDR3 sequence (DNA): TGCAGCACCCAGGAGAACACCGGGGAGCTGTTTTTT. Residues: CSTQENTGELFF.

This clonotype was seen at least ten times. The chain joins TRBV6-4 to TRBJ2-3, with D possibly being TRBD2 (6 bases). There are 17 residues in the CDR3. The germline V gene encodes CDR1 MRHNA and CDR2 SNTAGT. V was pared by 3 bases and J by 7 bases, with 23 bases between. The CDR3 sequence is CASSEGGGAGGGHTQYF. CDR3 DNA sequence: TGTGCCAGCAGTGAGGGAGGCGGGGCAGGTGGCGGGCATACGCAGTATTTT.

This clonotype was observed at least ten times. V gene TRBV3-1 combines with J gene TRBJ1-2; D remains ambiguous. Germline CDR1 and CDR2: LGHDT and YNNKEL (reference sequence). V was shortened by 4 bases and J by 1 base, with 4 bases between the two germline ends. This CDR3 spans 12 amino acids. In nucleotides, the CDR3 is TGTGCCAGCAGCCGGGTTAACTATGGCTACACCTTC. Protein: CASSRVNYGYTF.

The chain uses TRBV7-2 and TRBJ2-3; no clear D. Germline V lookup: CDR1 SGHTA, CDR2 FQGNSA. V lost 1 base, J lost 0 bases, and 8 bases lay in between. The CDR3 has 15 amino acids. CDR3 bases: TGTGCCAGCAGCTTAGTTTCGGGTAGCACAGATACGCAGTATTTT. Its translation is CASSLVSGSTDTQYF.

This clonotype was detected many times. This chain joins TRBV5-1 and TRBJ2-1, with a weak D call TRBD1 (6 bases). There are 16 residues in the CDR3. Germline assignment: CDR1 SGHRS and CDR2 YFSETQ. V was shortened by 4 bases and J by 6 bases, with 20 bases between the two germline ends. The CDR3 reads CASSPRTARFSNEQFF. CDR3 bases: TGCGCCAGCAGCCCGCGGACAGCCCGATTCAGCAATGAGCAGTTCTTC.